This T cell receptor (beta chain) was retrieved from a study of cytomegalovirus exposure and HLA in healthy donors. The study, taken as a whole, reports: Relative to equally common others, HLA-associated TCR beta chains showed greater clonal expansion in a later analysis. In a later analysis, TCR beta V- and J-gene trimming was associated with a missense DCLRE1C variant. Common viral pathogens seemed to be connected with several of the most significant clusters, according to a later analysis. Most TCR sequences showed up rarely, but some public TCRs showed up in many donors.

PCR primers comprised 60 Vbeta and 13 Jbeta primers. Some clones are missing from TCRdb's copy, which holds only in-frame ones; the method was immunoSEQ multiplex PCR. The table has roughly 100,000 clones, roughly three fifths seen once. Only a few counts were recorded for this clone. Its antigen is unknown. CDR3 length: 12 residues. Deletions cut 3 bases from V and 11 bases from J, with 11 bases between. Germline V gene lookup returns CDR1 MNHNS and CDR2 SASEGT. The specimen was PBMCs. The chain carries TRBV6-1 and TRBJ2-4; D is undetermined. The sequence was obtained from a human donor in good health. CDR3 in amino acids: CASSDAPFLQYF. CDR3 in DNA: TGTGCCAGCAGTGATGCGCCCTTCCTTCAGTACTTC.